The next 25 T cell receptor beta chains were all read from a single sample in a study of blood T cell repertoires in COVID-19. Clones were sequenced by immunoSEQ multiplex PCR, and TCRdb holds only the in-frame ones, with some missing. The profile shows 310,000 or so clones, roughly 89% of them singletons. The specimen sequenced was PBMCs or T cells enriched from blood (not recorded which). These receptor sequences come from a woman between 18 and 30 years old who had recovered from COVID-19.

The CDR3 sequence: CASSFSNYGYTF. As DNA, the CDR3 is TGTGCCAGCAGTTTTTCGAACTATGGCTACACCTTC. The gene calls are TRBV28 and TRBJ1-2; D is unresolved. The CDR3 is 12 residues long. V dropped 3 bases and J dropped 2 bases, with 4 bases sitting between them. Germline values: CDR1 MDHEN, CDR2 SYDVKM.

This clone appeared a single time. V usage is TRBV28 and J usage is TRBJ1-6; TRBD1 might be the D (5 bases). This CDR3 comprises 16 residues. V was clipped by 6 bases and J by 4 bases, with 16 bases between them. Germline CDR1 is MDHEN and CDR2 is SYDVKM. Here the CDR3 DNA reads TGTGCCAGCAGCCGCCCCCGGGGGGGGTATAATTCACCCCTCCACTTT. It translates to CASSRPRGGYNSPLHF.

The chain recombines TRBV30 with TRBJ1-5; 7 bases map to TRBD1. V dropped 0 bases and J dropped 4; count of bases not matched to a gene: 3. Germline CDR1 GTSNPN, CDR2 SVGIG (reference sequence). The CDR3 loop spans 14 amino acids. CDR3 nucleotide sequence: TGTGCCTGGAGTGTGGGACAGAGTAATCAGCCCCAGCATTTT. This gives the protein CAWSVGQSNQPQHF.

The rearrangement links TRBV28 to TRBJ1-1, with a weak D call TRBD1 (5 bases). Germline lookup yields CDR1 MDHEN and CDR2 SYDVKM. This CDR3 has 15 amino acids. Trimming shortened V by 7 bases and J by 4 bases, and 19 bases separated the two germline ends. CDR3 sequence: CASTLEGRRGTEAFF. CDR3 DNA sequence: TGTGCCAGCACCCTGGAGGGGAGGAGGGGCACTGAAGCTTTCTTT. The variable domain in full, with the rest retrieved from reference TRBV28 and TRBJ1-1, is DVKVTQSSRYLVKRTGEKVFLECVQDMDHENMFWYRQDPGLGLRLIYFSYDVKMKEKGDIPEGYSVSREKKERFSLILESASTNQTSMYLCASTLEGRRGTEAFFGQGTRLTVV.

The chain is built from TRBV10-2 and TRBJ2-5; 10 bases are a match to TRBD2. The CDR3 is made up of 16 amino acids. Trimming took 0 bases from V and 2 from J; bases not matched to a gene: 3. Germline V lookup: CDR1 WSHSY, CDR2 SAAADI. CDR3 residues: CASSESRLAGQETQYF. The CDR3 nucleotides are TGCGCCAGCAGTGAGTCGAGACTAGCGGGTCAAGAGACCCAGTACTTC.

There are a few counts of this clone. The chain uses TRBV27 and TRBJ1-5, with a possible D match to TRBD1 (6 bases). The germline V gene encodes CDR1 MNHEY and CDR2 SMNVEV (reference sequence). CDR3 length: 17 residues. V shed 4 bases and J shed 5 bases, with 21 bases lying between them. The CDR3 loop reads CASSSRMGAGGHQPQHF. The CDR3 DNA follows: TGTGCCAGCAGTTCCCGTATGGGGGCGGGGGGCCATCAGCCCCAGCATTTT.

The chain is built from TRBV7-8 and TRBJ2-2, with D possibly TRBD2 on 6 matching bases. This CDR3 comprises 16 residues. With 6 bases removed from V and 3 bases from J, the gap between germline ends came to 17 bases. Germline-derived CDR1 and CDR2 are SGHVS and FQNEAQ. The CDR3 reads CASSYQEGRYTGELFF. For the CDR3, the DNA is TGTGCCAGCAGTTACCAGGAGGGCCGGTACACCGGGGAGCTGTTTTTT.

The chain recombines TRBV18 with TRBJ1-5; the D gene is possibly TRBD1 (6 bases). The CDR3 length is 15 residues. The germline CDR1 and CDR2 sequences are KGHSH and LQKENI. Trimming took 1 base from V and 4 from J, leaving 11 bases between them. The DNA of the CDR3 is TGTGCCAGCTCACCACAAGAACAGGGTAATCAGCCCCAGCATTTT. It yields the protein CASSPQEQGNQPQHF.

The gene calls are TRBV7-9 and TRBJ1-2; D remains ambiguous. V shed 4 bases and J shed 4 bases, with 10 bases lying between them. CDR1 and CDR2 from the germline V gene are SEHNR and FQNEAQ (reference sequence). The CDR3 contains 13 residues. CDR3 residues: CASSSTGVYGYTF. Here the CDR3 DNA reads TGTGCCAGCAGCTCAACGGGTGTCTATGGCTACACCTTC. Supplemented by reference TRBV7-9 and TRBJ1-2, the full variable domain reads DTGVSQNPRHKITKRGQNVTFRCDPISEHNRLYWYRQTLGQGPEFLTYFQNEAQLEKSRLLSDRFSAERPKGSFSTLEIQRTEQGDSAMYLCASSSTGVYGYTFGSGTRLTVV.

The chain recombines TRBV4-2 with TRBJ1-5; 7 nucleotides agree with TRBD1. J lost 7 bases, V lost 1 base, and 7 bases had no gene match. Germline V lookup: CDR1 LGHNA, CDR2 YNFKEQ. The CDR3 consists of 15 residues. The CDR3 sequence is CASSQVEGGGQPQHF. The CDR3 coding sequence is TGTGCCAGCAGCCAAGTGGAAGGGGGCGGGCAGCCCCAGCATTTT.

The chain joins TRBV6-5 to TRBJ2-7; D remains unclear. The CDR3 totals 11 residues. Germline V CDR1 and CDR2: MNHEY, SVGAGI. With 4 bases removed from V and 5 bases from J, the gap between germline ends came to 6 bases. As DNA, the CDR3 is TGTGCCAGCAGTTTTGCGGACGAGCAGTACTTC. This encodes CASSFADEQYF.

This chain links TRBV4-2 with TRBJ1-2; D gene unclear. Germline CDR1 LGHNA, CDR2 YNFKEQ. The CDR3 consists of 16 residues. The germline V and J ends were trimmed by 1 base and 7 bases, with 19 bases remaining between them. CDR3 region: CASSQVGSGQYLGYTF. The DNA of the CDR3 is TGTGCCAGCAGCCAAGTCGGGTCCGGTCAGTATCTTGGCTACACCTTC.

V gene TRBV4-1 combines with J gene TRBJ1-6; 7 bases are a match to TRBD1. Per the germline V gene, CDR1 is MGHRA and CDR2 is YSYEKL. This CDR3 has 15 amino acids. The junction had 4 bases not matched to a gene; V was cut back by 1 base and J by 7 bases. The CDR3 DNA reads as TGCGCCAGCAGCCAAGTAGAGACAGGGAATTCACCCCTCCACTTT. Protein product: CASSQVETGNSPLHF.

The chain employs TRBV9 and TRBJ2-5, with TRBD2 as a possible D gene (6 bases). CDR1 is SGDLS, CDR2 YYNGEE, per germline. The CDR3 extends over 13 amino acids. V gave up 1 base and J gave up 4 bases, with 8 bases separating them. The CDR3 region has the DNA TGTGCCAGCAGCGTAATGGGGGGAGAGACCCAGTACTTC. Protein product: CASSVMGGETQYF.

V and J are TRBV28 and TRBJ1-4, with a possible D match to TRBD1 (6 bases). The CDR3 is made up of 16 amino acids. The V gene's germline CDR1 is MDHEN and CDR2 SYDVKM. The V gene lost 4 bases and the J gene lost 7 bases, with 19 bases spanning the gap. Here the CDR3 DNA reads TGTGCCAGCAGTTCGAGGACAACAGGGTACAGTGAAAAACTGTTTTTT. This codes for CASSSRTTGYSEKLFF.

The J gene is TRBJ2-2, the V gene TRBV9; 9 nucleotides align to TRBD2. V dropped 4 bases and J dropped 4; count of bases not matched to a gene: 14. The germline V gene has CDR1 SGDLS and CDR2 YYNGEE. The CDR3 covers 18 residues. The CDR3 loop reads CASSPWVAGAVGTGELFF. In DNA form, the CDR3 reads TGTGCCAGCAGCCCATGGGTAGCGGGGGCTGTGGGCACCGGGGAGCTGTTTTTT.

This clone showed up just a few times. The genes are TRBV7-2 and TRBJ1-5; 8 bases map to TRBD1. The trim removed 1 base at V and 12 bases at J, leaving 14 bases unmatched. Per the germline V gene, CDR1 is SGHTA and CDR2 is FQGNSA. CDR3 length: 16 amino acids. CDR3 residues: CASSLDLTGTGGLQHF. CDR3 nucleotides: TGTGCCAGCAGCTTAGATCTCACCGGGACAGGAGGACTCCAGCATTTT.

This chain uses TRBV18 with TRBJ1-1; no reliable D call. Per germline, CDR1 KGHSH and CDR2 LQKENI. The CDR3 totals 14 residues. V lost 3 bases, J lost 10 bases, and 18 bases lay in between. CDR3 DNA: TGTGCCAGCTCACCCGGGGTAGAAGGAGTCGGAGCTTTCTTT. Translation gives CASSPGVEGVGAFF.

J is TRBJ2-1 and V is TRBV28; TRBD2 agrees at 11 bases. V dropped 3 bases and J dropped 2; count of bases not matched to a gene: 6. In germline, CDR1 is MDHEN, CDR2 SYDVKM. The CDR3 sequence is 17 residues long. The CDR3 coding sequence is TGTGCCAGCAGTTTCTCTAGCGGGAGGTTCCCCTACAATGAGCAGTTCTTC. Its translation: CASSFSSGRFPYNEQFF. Together with reference TRBV28 and TRBJ2-1, the CDR3 gives the full variable domain: DVKVTQSSRYLVKRTGEKVFLECVQDMDHENMFWYRQDPGLGLRLIYFSYDVKMKEKGDIPEGYSVSREKKERFSLILESASTNQTSMYLCASSFSSGRFPYNEQFFGPGTRLTVL.

This chain uses TRBV19 with TRBJ1-4; D remains unclear. The CDR3 has 14 residues. V lost 5 bases and J 7 bases, leaving 14 bases between the germline ends. CDR1 and CDR2 (germline): LNHDA, SQIVND (reference sequence). The CDR3 DNA is TGTGCCAGTAGTTCCCAGGAGGGCGGTGAAAAACTGTTTTTT. Translated, it gives CASSSQEGGEKLFF.

The rearrangement uses TRBV2 and TRBJ2-1; TRBD2 agrees at 13 bases. V was clipped by 6 bases and J by 4 bases; unmatched bases: 3. Germline V CDR1 and CDR2: SNHLY, FYNNEI. This CDR3 contains 15 residues. The CDR3: CASSGTSGVYNEQFF. In nucleotides, the CDR3 is TGTGCCAGCAGCGGGACTAGCGGGGTGTACAATGAGCAGTTCTTC.

This sequence joins TRBV9 and TRBJ1-6, with D possibly matching TRBD1 (5 bases). CDR1 SGDLS and CDR2 YYNGEE come from the germline V gene. The CDR3 length is 17 residues. Trimming stripped 3 bases from V and 6 bases from J, with 19 bases between. In DNA form, the CDR3 reads TGTGCCAGCAGCGCCACCCCAGGAGGGGATAGTAATTCACCCCTCCACTTT. This encodes CASSATPGGDSNSPLHF. Variable domain in full (rest from reference TRBV9 and TRBJ1-6): DSGVTQTPKHLITATGQRVTLRCSPRSGDLSVYWYQQSLDQGLQFLIQYYNGEERAKGNILERFSAQQFPDLHSELNLSSLELGDSALYFCASSATPGGDSNSPLHFGNGTRLTVT.

J is TRBJ1-6 and V is TRBV28; possible D gene TRBD1, 5 bases. CDR3 length equals 11 residues. The germline V gene has CDR1 MDHEN and CDR2 SYDVKM. CDR3 DNA: TGTGGAACAGGCCCTAATTCACCCCTCCACTTT. It codes for CGTGPNSPLHF.

This clone came up a few times. The chain employs TRBV7-9 and TRBJ2-1; no reliable D call. Germline-derived CDR1 and CDR2 are SEHNR and FQNEAQ (reference sequence). This CDR3 has 15 residues. Trimming took 7 bases from V and 0 from J, leaving 13 bases between them. This chain's CDR3 is CASNGPKRSYNEQFF. Here the CDR3 DNA reads TGTGCCAGCAACGGCCCCAAGCGCTCCTACAATGAGCAGTTCTTC.

The rearrangement joins TRBV11-2 to TRBJ2-7; 10 nucleotides match TRBD2. Germline CDR1 and CDR2: SGHAT and FQNNGV. CDR3 length: 17 residues. V trimming: 4 bases; J trimming: 2 bases; junction bases outside the gene matches: 11. DNA of the CDR3: TGTGCCAGCAGCTCAGTCGGGGGACTAGCGAGCACCTACGAGCAGTACTTC. Encoded protein: CASSSVGGLASTYEQYF.